Listed here are 24 T cell receptor beta chains from one sample, sequenced in a study of shared clonotypes between healthy human individuals (TCRdb year 2020). Library method: the immunoSEQ multiplex PCR assay. The source is immuneACCESS, and TCRdb retained only in-frame sequences with V and J called. Part of the clones is not carried over; for the studies checked, unresolved V genes explain less than half of this, and the remainder is unexplained. The sample includes millions of clones, with just over 90% observed a single time. In total, the top ten clones hold about 1.8% of the sample. CD8 naive samples consisted of CD45RO-negative cells that were positively selected for CCR7, yielding a CD45RA+CCR7+ population without TemRA cells. Material: naive CD8+ T cells from PBMCs. Sample cell subset or site, as interpreted from the label and publication: CD45RA+CCR7+. The source of these receptors is a man in his late teens or twenties in good health. Some clones in this sample may be carry-over from other donors' samples.

The V call is TRBV9, the J call TRBJ2-1; TRBD2 matches at 12 bases. J was trimmed by 2 bases and V by 4 bases; bases with no gene match: 10. Germline lookup yields CDR1 SGDLS and CDR2 YYNGEE. There are 18 residues in the CDR3. The CDR3 nucleotides are TGTGCCAGCAGCCCAGAGCTAGCGGGAGGGCCCCCCTACAATGAGCAGTTCTTC. It yields the protein CASSPELAGGPPYNEQFF.

This clone was observed once. The chain couples TRBV29-1 to TRBJ2-7; no clear D gene. The CDR3 length is 11 residues. V was trimmed by 6 bases and J by 3 bases, leaving 9 bases between them. CDR1 and CDR2 (germline): SQVTM, ANQGSEA. This chain's CDR3 is CSVQTFYEQYF. In nucleotides, the CDR3 is TGCAGCGTACAGACCTTCTACGAGCAGTACTTC.

V usage is TRBV28 and J usage is TRBJ2-7, with a tentative D call TRBD1 (8 bases). The CDR3 is made up of 16 amino acids. Trimming shortened V by 6 bases and J by 2 bases, and 20 bases separated the two germline ends. The germline CDR1 and CDR2 sequences are MDHEN and SYDVKM. The chain's CDR3 is CASSTLSGTGTYEQYF. The CDR3 DNA is TGTGCCAGCAGCACCCTCAGCGGGACAGGAACCTACGAGCAGTACTTC. Full variable domain (missing parts from reference TRBV28 and TRBJ2-7): DVKVTQSSRYLVKRTGEKVFLECVQDMDHENMFWYRQDPGLGLRLIYFSYDVKMKEKGDIPEGYSVSREKKERFSLILESASTNQTSMYLCASSTLSGTGTYEQYFGPGTRLTVT.

Worth noting for this clone: This sample includes further DNA sequences coding for the same CDR3. This rearrangement joins TRBV5-5 to TRBJ2-7; a possible D gene is TRBD1 (5 bases). V was trimmed by 0 bases and J by 3 bases, leaving 7 bases between them. Per germline, CDR1 SGHKS and CDR2 YYEKEE (reference sequence). There are 13 residues in the CDR3. DNA for the CDR3: TGTGCCAGCAGCTTGGTTCAGGGCTACGAGCAGTACTTC. It specifies CASSLVQGYEQYF.

With respect to this clone: The identical CDR3 is also encoded by other nucleotide sequences in the sample. The chain carries TRBV27 and TRBJ2-2, with 9 bases lining up with TRBD2. The junction had 4 bases not matched to a gene; V was cut back by 3 bases and J by 5 bases. Per germline, CDR1 MNHEY and CDR2 SMNVEV (reference sequence). This CDR3 spans 15 amino acids. The CDR3 DNA is TGTGCCAGCAGTTTCCTCGCGGGAGGGACCGGGGAGCTGTTTTTT. The encoded protein is CASSFLAGGTGELFF.

The chain employs TRBV9 and TRBJ2-5; 9 bases match TRBD1. V shed 7 bases, J shed 6 bases, and the junction held 16 bases outside the gene matches. Germline assignment: CDR1 SGDLS and CDR2 YYNGEE. The CDR3 is 16 amino acids. Here the CDR3 reads CASGSGPGTGSKTQYF. CDR3 sequence (DNA): TGTGCCAGCGGGTCGGGCCCGGGGACAGGGAGTAAGACCCAGTACTTC.

This clone has only a few counts. Other DNA variants within this sample encode the same CDR3. The chain recombines TRBV7-9 with TRBJ1-1, with D perhaps matching TRBD1 (6 bases). CDR3 length: 11 residues. V was pared by 3 bases and J by 8 bases, with 7 bases between. The germline gives CDR1 SEHNR, CDR2 FQNEAQ (reference sequence). CDR3 bases: TGTGCCAGCAGCTTCACAGGGGAAGCTTTCTTT. Protein sequence: CASSFTGEAFF.

The chain links TRBV5-6 to TRBJ2-7; TRBD1 might be the D (5 bases). With 4 bases removed from V and 6 bases from J, the gap between germline ends came to 20 bases. The CDR3 spans 15 residues. From germline, CDR1 is SGHDT and CDR2 YYEEEE. CDR3: CASSHRWQGPVEQYF. The CDR3 DNA is TGTGCCAGCAGCCATCGATGGCAGGGTCCGGTCGAGCAGTACTTC.

The rearrangement uses TRBV14 and TRBJ1-4; no definite D call. This CDR3 is built from 16 residues. The V and J ends lost 0 bases and 7 bases respectively, with 15 bases between them. The germline gives CDR1 SGHDN, CDR2 FVKESK. CDR3 amino acids: CASSQDPGGISEKLFF. CDR3 sequence (DNA): TGTGCCAGCAGCCAAGATCCGGGAGGGATTAGTGAAAAACTGTTTTTT.

This clone has only one observation. The rearrangement links TRBV13 to TRBJ1-1, with D hard to call. This CDR3 comprises 15 residues. Trimming took off 4 bases at V and 3 bases at J, with 15 bases between the two ends. Germline V lookup: CDR1 PRHDT, CDR2 FYEKMQ (reference sequence). CDR3: CASSSPPRGDTEAFF. The DNA of the CDR3 is TGTGCCAGCAGCTCACCCCCCCGCGGGGACACTGAAGCTTTCTTT. Full variable domain (rest looked up from reference TRBV13 and TRBJ1-1): AAGVIQSPRHLIKEKRETATLKCYPIPRHDTVYWYQQGPGQDPQFLISFYEKMQSDKGSIPDRFSAQQFSDYHSELNMSSLELGDSALYFCASSSPPRGDTEAFFGQGTRLTVV.

The CDR3 coding sequence is TGTGCCAGCGGACCGGGACAGGGACCCTACGAGCAGTACTTC. It specifies CASGPGQGPYEQYF. The V call is TRBV6-5, the J call TRBJ2-7; 9 bases match TRBD1. Germline-derived CDR1 and CDR2 are MNHEY and SVGAGI. V trimming: 8 bases; J trimming: 2 bases; junction bases outside the gene matches: 7. The CDR3 is 14 amino acids.

This clone was found once. The chain employs TRBV18 and TRBJ2-3, with 7 bases fitting TRBD1. The CDR3 spans 15 residues. Germline CDR1 and CDR2: KGHSH and LQKENI. Germline trimming cut 5 bases from V and 2 bases from J; bases unmatched to any gene: 7. CDR3 protein: CASSEGQPSTDTQYF. As DNA, the CDR3 is TGTGCCAGCTCAGAGGGACAGCCCTCCACAGATACGCAGTATTTT.

V usage is TRBV28 and J usage is TRBJ2-7; D gene uncertain. V dropped 2 bases and J dropped 5 bases, with 10 bases sitting between them. The CDR3 has 13 amino acids. Germline CDR1 reads MDHEN; CDR2 reads SYDVKM. The CDR3 bases are TGTGCCAGCAGTTTAGGGGTTGAGGACGAGCAGTACTTC. Translating gives CASSLGVEDEQYF.

This clone appeared a single time. The rearrangement links TRBV5-6 to TRBJ2-3; 10 nucleotides line up with TRBD1. This CDR3 is built from 15 residues. Germline CDR1 SGHDT, CDR2 YYEEEE. Unmatched junction bases numbered 3, after V lost 4 bases and J lost 1 base. The CDR3 spells CASSPGTGGTDTQYF. CDR3 in DNA: TGTGCCAGCAGCCCCGGGACAGGGGGCACAGATACGCAGTATTTT.

V usage is TRBV7-9 and J usage is TRBJ1-3; 8 nucleotides line up with TRBD1. The CDR3 runs to 16 residues. Germline values: CDR1 SEHNR, CDR2 FQNEAQ (reference sequence). The J segment lost 2 bases and the V segment lost 5 bases, leaving 8 bases of the junction unmatched. The CDR3 DNA is TGTGCCAGCAGCCTGGACAGGGTGGCCACTGGAAACACCATATATTTT. This translates into CASSLDRVATGNTIYF. The full variable domain, with the rest looked up from reference TRBV7-9 and TRBJ1-3, is DTGVSQNPRHKITKRGQNVTFRCDPISEHNRLYWYRQTLGQGPEFLTYFQNEAQLEKSRLLSDRFSAERPKGSFSTLEIQRTEQGDSAMYLCASSLDRVATGNTIYFGEGSWLTVV.

The V and J genes are TRBV28 and TRBJ2-3; TRBD2 matches 10 bases. The trim removed 2 bases at V and 4 bases at J, leaving 9 bases unmatched. The germline gives CDR1 MDHEN, CDR2 SYDVKM. This CDR3 is built from 17 residues. CDR3 in amino acids: CASSLDGLAGEADTQYF. CDR3 DNA sequence: TGTGCCAGCAGTTTAGATGGGCTAGCGGGAGAAGCAGATACGCAGTATTTT.

V usage is TRBV28 and J usage is TRBJ1-2; no clear D gene. Germline V lookup: CDR1 MDHEN, CDR2 SYDVKM. Trimming cost V 6 bases and J 1 base, with 15 bases left between them. The CDR3 runs to 15 residues. CDR3 region: CASSQPRAFNYGYTF. The CDR3 DNA is TGTGCCAGCAGCCAACCACGAGCCTTTAACTATGGCTACACCTTC.

This chain joins TRBV11-3 and TRBJ2-3; 10 bases agree with TRBD1. There are 16 residues in the CDR3. The germline V gene encodes CDR1 SGHNT and CDR2 YENEEA. J lost 5 bases, V lost 0 bases, and 5 bases had no gene match. CDR3 residues: CASSLEGDRGRDTQYF. CDR3 coding DNA: TGTGCCAGCAGCTTAGAAGGGGACAGGGGCAGAGATACGCAGTATTTT. Using reference TRBV11-3 and TRBJ2-3 for the parts outside the CDR3, the full variable domain is EAGVVQSPRYKIIEKKQPVAFWCNPISGHNTLYWYLQNLGQGPELLIRYENEEAVDDSQLPKDRFSAERLKGVDSTLKIQPAELGDSAVYLCASSLEGDRGRDTQYFGPGTRLTVL.

The J gene is TRBJ2-7, the V gene TRBV7-2, with 7 bases fitting TRBD2. The V and J ends lost 3 bases and 2 bases, in that order; junction bases with no gene match: 7. The CDR3 sequence is 15 residues long. Germline CDR1 is SGHTA and CDR2 is FQGNSA. The CDR3 protein is CASSFLAEWAYEQYF. The CDR3 DNA reads TGTGCCAGCAGCTTCCTAGCGGAGTGGGCCTACGAGCAGTACTTC.

The chain links TRBV19 to TRBJ1-2, with 7 positions matching TRBD1. The CDR3 totals 15 residues. V shed 5 bases, J shed 1 base, and the junction held 7 bases outside the gene matches. The V gene's germline CDR1 is LNHDA and CDR2 SQIVND (reference sequence). The CDR3 coding sequence is TGTGCCAGTAGTCCGGGCAGGGGGTTTAACTATGGCTACACCTTC. It is translated as CASSPGRGFNYGYTF.

CDR3 residues: CASSAHAGTGDFYEQYF. The CDR3 nucleotides are TGTGCCAGCAGTGCGCACGCCGGGACAGGAGATTTCTACGAGCAGTACTTC. The chain has TRBV6-1 and TRBJ2-7; 8 bases line up with TRBD1. Germline V gene data show CDR1 as MNHNS and CDR2 as SASEGT. This CDR3 spans 17 amino acids. Germline trimming cut 4 bases from V and 3 bases from J; bases unmatched to any gene: 14.

The chain combines TRBV4-2 with TRBJ2-3; no reliable D call. The CDR3 has 15 amino acids. CDR1 is LGHNA, CDR2 YNFKEQ, per germline. The V end lost 0 bases, the J end lost 6 bases, and 13 bases lay between the germline ends. The DNA for the CDR3 is TGTGCCAGCAGCCAAGAGTTGGGGTATGGGGATACGCAGTATTTT. Its translation is CASSQELGYGDTQYF.

CDR3 sequence (DNA): TGTGCCAGCCTTTCAGGGACGAGCGGCTACACCTTC. It is translated as CASLSGTSGYTF. The V and J genes are TRBV6-1 and TRBJ1-2; possible D gene TRBD1, 5 bases. V gave up 8 bases and J gave up 8 bases, with 15 bases separating them. The germline CDR1 and CDR2 sequences are MNHNS and SASEGT. This CDR3 spans 12 amino acids.

This chain joins TRBV19 and TRBJ2-1; TRBD1 matches 8 bases. The germline CDR1 and CDR2 sequences are LNHDA and SQIVND (reference sequence). V was pared by 5 bases and J by 0 bases, with 6 bases of the junction left unmatched. The CDR3 sequence is 16 residues long. The CDR3 DNA reads as TGTGCCAGTAGTTGGGACAGGTTCCGCTCCTACAATGAGCAGTTCTTC. It yields the protein CASSWDRFRSYNEQFF.